The next 17 T cell receptor beta chains were all read from a single sample in a study of beta chain features in type 1 diabetes. Every isolated RNA sample was fully reverse transcribed, so sequencing captured expressed TCRB transcripts. The assay was immunoSEQ multiplex PCR, and TCRdb's table has in-frame clones only and misses some. Of more than 150,000 clones detected, approximately 13% appear once; the ten largest clones hold approximately 0.62%. The source material was central memory CD4+ T cells from blood. These receptors were collected from a woman aged 18-30 years in good health.

This clone was counted only a few times. The gene calls are TRBV7-2 and TRBJ1-1; 7 nucleotides match TRBD1. J lost 0 bases, V lost 5 bases, and 6 bases had no gene match. Per germline, CDR1 SGHTA and CDR2 FQGNSA. The CDR3 is made up of 15 amino acids. CDR3 nucleotides: TGTGCCAGCAGCACCCCGACAGGGATGAACACTGAAGCTTTCTTT. The encoded protein is CASSTPTGMNTEAFF.

This chain uses TRBV28 with TRBJ2-5; 8 nucleotides align to TRBD1. Per the germline V gene, CDR1 is MDHEN and CDR2 is SYDVKM. This CDR3 has 15 residues. The V segment lost 5 bases and the J segment 5 bases; nucleotides outside the gene matches: 10. The CDR3 reads CASSILDRDRETQYF. The CDR3 DNA reads as TGTGCCAGCAGTATCCTGGACAGGGATCGGGAGACCCAGTACTTC.

This clone was observed a few times. The chain couples TRBV30 to TRBJ2-1, with 10 positions matching TRBD2. The CDR3 has 15 residues. With V trimmed by 2 bases and J by 2 bases, 3 bases remained unmatched. Germline V lookup: CDR1 GTSNPN, CDR2 SVGIG (reference sequence). The CDR3 loop is CAWSTGTSAYNEQFF. In DNA form, the CDR3 reads TGTGCCTGGAGTACCGGGACTAGCGCCTACAATGAGCAGTTCTTC.

This clone was counted a few times. This chain uses TRBV28 with TRBJ2-7; D ambiguous. Trimming stripped 8 bases from V and 2 bases from J, with 10 bases between. Germline-derived CDR1 and CDR2 are MDHEN and SYDVKM. The CDR3 length is 12 residues. In nucleotides, the CDR3 is TGTGCCAGCCAGACTGTCACCTACGAGCAGTACTTC. It encodes CASQTVTYEQYF.

This clone has a handful of counts. The rearrangement links TRBV30 to TRBJ2-5, with 13 bases fitting TRBD2. The CDR3 is made up of 17 amino acids. The trim removed 1 base at V and 5 bases at J, leaving 10 bases unmatched. Germline values: CDR1 GTSNPN, CDR2 SVGIG (reference sequence). The CDR3 loop is CAWSASLAGGPRETQYF. Here the CDR3 DNA reads TGTGCCTGGAGTGCCTCACTAGCGGGAGGGCCGCGGGAGACCCAGTACTTC.

This chain links TRBV19 with TRBJ1-5, with D possibly matching TRBD1 (6 bases). The CDR3 runs 13 residues. Looked up from germline, CDR1 is LNHDA and CDR2 is SQIVND (reference sequence). Trimming took off 6 bases at V and 5 bases at J, with 11 bases between the two ends. Here the CDR3 reads CASRTGLDQPQHF. The DNA for the CDR3 is TGTGCCAGTAGGACAGGACTCGATCAGCCCCAGCATTTT.

The CDR3 reads CSGGQGAYGYTF. The DNA of the CDR3 is TGCAGCGGCGGACAGGGGGCGTATGGCTACACCTTC. The chain uses TRBV29-1 and TRBJ1-2; 11 nucleotides align to TRBD1. The CDR3 consists of 12 residues. The trim removed 7 bases at V and 5 bases at J, leaving 3 bases unmatched. The germline V gene has CDR1 SQVTM and CDR2 ANQGSEA.

This clone was seen only a few times. The rearrangement uses TRBV7-9 and TRBJ1-1; 7 bases are a match to TRBD1. Germline V gives CDR1 SEHNR, CDR2 FQNEAQ (reference sequence). V shed 11 bases and J 2 bases; nucleotides not matched to a gene: 11. The CDR3 sequence is 14 residues long. The DNA for the CDR3 is TGTGCCGCAAAGACAGGGTCCGTCAACACTGAAGCTTTCTTT. Amino acids: CAAKTGSVNTEAFF.

This clone showed up many times. The rearrangement links TRBV30 to TRBJ2-3; 8 positions agree with TRBD2. Per the germline V gene, CDR1 is GTSNPN and CDR2 is SVGIG (reference sequence). The CDR3 extends over 13 amino acids. J was trimmed by 9 bases and V by 0 bases; bases with no gene match: 5. The CDR3 sequence is CAWSVASGQTQYF. For the CDR3, the DNA is TGTGCCTGGAGTGTGGCTAGCGGGCAGACGCAGTATTTT.

Only a few counts were recorded for this clone. This chain joins TRBV29-1 and TRBJ1-1; no clear D gene. Germline V gene lookup returns CDR1 SQVTM and CDR2 ANQGSEA. CDR3 size: 15 residues. V was cut by 0 bases and J by 0 bases, with 11 bases left in between. The CDR3 DNA reads TGCAGCGTTGAAGATACTACGCGTGTGAACACTGAAGCTTTCTTT. Translation gives CSVEDTTRVNTEAFF.

This clone was detected only a few times. This sample also contains other DNA sequences that code for the same CDR3. The chain recombines TRBV2 with TRBJ2-1; maybe TRBD2 (5 bases). Germline lookup yields CDR1 SNHLY and CDR2 FYNNEI. There are 12 residues in the CDR3. Trimming shortened V by 6 bases and J by 7 bases, and 10 bases separated the two germline ends. The CDR3 coding sequence is TGTGCCAGCAGCCCAAGGAGGAATGAGCAGTTCTTC. It translates to CASSPRRNEQFF. The entire variable domain, with the rest obtained from reference TRBV2 and TRBJ2-1, is as follows: EPEVTQTPSHQVTQMGQEVILRCVPISNHLYFYWYRQILGQKVEFLVSFYNNEISEKSEIFDDQFSVERPDGSNFTLKIRSTKLEDSAMYFCASSPRRNEQFFGPGTRLTVL.

This clone was found once. V is TRBV27 and J is TRBJ2-7, with 9 bases matching TRBD1. The J segment lost 3 bases and the V segment lost 3 bases, leaving 9 bases of the junction unmatched. Per the germline V gene, CDR1 is MNHEY and CDR2 is SMNVEV (reference sequence). The CDR3 length is 16 residues. The DNA of the CDR3 is TGTGCCAGCAGTTTTGTTCCCCGACAGGGGGGCTACGAGCAGTACTTC. Protein sequence: CASSFVPRQGGYEQYF.

This clone was counted only a few times. The chain employs TRBV5-6 and TRBJ2-1, with 8 bases fitting TRBD1. The J segment lost 7 bases and the V segment lost 6 bases, leaving 15 bases of the junction unmatched. The length of the CDR3 is 16 residues. CDR1 and CDR2 (germline): SGHDT, YYEEEE. CDR3 sequence: CASNLEARGQVNEQFF. The CDR3 DNA reads TGTGCCAGCAACCTTGAAGCCAGGGGGCAGGTTAATGAGCAGTTCTTC.

In this sample, this clone turned up a few times. V gene TRBV29-1 combines with J gene TRBJ2-3; 8 bases are shared with TRBD2. CDR3 length: 15 amino acids. The V segment lost 1 base and the J segment 4 bases; nucleotides outside the gene matches: 7. CDR1 is SQVTM, CDR2 ANQGSEA, per germline. The CDR3 sequence is CSVEVKRERPDTQYF. DNA of the CDR3: TGCAGCGTTGAAGTGAAGCGGGAGAGGCCAGATACGCAGTATTTT.

The CDR3 region has the DNA TGTGCCAGCAGGAGCGGGAGAGGGGAAGAGACCCAGTACTTC. Protein product: CASRSGRGEETQYF. V is TRBV7-8 and J is TRBJ2-5; 8 bases agree with TRBD2. V trimming: 6 bases; J trimming: 3 bases; junction bases outside the gene matches: 6. The CDR3 has 14 residues. Germline CDR1 reads SGHVS; CDR2 reads FQNEAQ.

This clone turned up a few times. The chain uses TRBV7-2 and TRBJ2-3; D is uncertain. This CDR3 is 11 amino acids long. Germline CDR1 and CDR2: SGHTA and FQGNSA. V was cut by 7 bases and J by 2 bases, with 4 bases left in between. CDR3 residues: CASTSTDTQYF. In DNA form, the CDR3 reads TGTGCCAGCACCTCCACAGATACGCAGTATTTT.

The V gene is TRBV5-4, the J gene TRBJ2-1; D is ambiguous. V dropped 4 bases and J dropped 0 bases, with 17 bases sitting between them. Germline V CDR1 and CDR2: SGHNT, YYREEE (reference sequence). The CDR3 contains 17 residues. This CDR3 reads CASSPVPSASSYNEQFF. For the CDR3, the DNA is TGTGCCAGCAGCCCGGTCCCAAGCGCGAGCTCCTACAATGAGCAGTTCTTC.